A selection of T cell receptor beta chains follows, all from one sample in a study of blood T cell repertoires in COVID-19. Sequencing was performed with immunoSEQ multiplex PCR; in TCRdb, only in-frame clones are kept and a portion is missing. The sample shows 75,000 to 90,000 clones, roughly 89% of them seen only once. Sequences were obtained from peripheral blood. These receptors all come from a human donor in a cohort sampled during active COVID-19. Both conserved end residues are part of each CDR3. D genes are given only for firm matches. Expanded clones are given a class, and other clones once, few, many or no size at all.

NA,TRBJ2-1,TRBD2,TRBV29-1,CSVERGGRHEQFF,TGCAGCGTTGAACGGGGGGGCCGGCATGAGCAGTTCTTC
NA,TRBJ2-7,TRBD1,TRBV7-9,CASSSKGKAPGGSYEQYF,TGTGCCAGCAGCTCTAAGGGTAAGGCCCCAGGGGGATCCTACGAGCAGTACTTC
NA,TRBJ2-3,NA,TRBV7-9,CASRDSSTDTQYF,TGTGCCAGCAGAGACAGTAGCACAGATACGCAGTATTTT
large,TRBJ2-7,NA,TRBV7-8,CASSLDNRASYEQYF,TGTGCCAGCAGCTTAGATAACAGGGCCTCCTACGAGCAGTACTTC
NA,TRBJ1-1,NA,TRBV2,CASSFLQGIGETEAFF,TGTGCCAGCAGTTTTCTTCAGGGAATAGGTGAGACTGAAGCTTTCTTT
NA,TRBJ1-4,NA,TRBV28,CASSRDFVATNEKLFF,TGTGCCAGCAGCCGGGACTTTGTGGCAACTAATGAAAAACTGTTTTTT
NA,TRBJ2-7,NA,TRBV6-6,CASSPRDTSDEQYF,TGTGCCAGCAGCCCCCGGGACACCTCCGACGAGCAGTACTTC
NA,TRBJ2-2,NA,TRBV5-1,CASSPGPGNTGELFF,TGCGCCAGCAGCCCGGGTCCCGGCAACACCGGGGAGCTGTTTTTT
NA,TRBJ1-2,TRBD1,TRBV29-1,CSVGGTGGPYGYTF,TGCAGCGTGGGGGGGACAGGGGGCCCCTATGGCTACACCTTC
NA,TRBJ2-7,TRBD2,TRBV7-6,CASSYSSGGADEQYF,TGTGCCAGCAGCTATTCTAGCGGGGGGGCGGACGAGCAGTACTTC
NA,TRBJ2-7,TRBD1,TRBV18,CASSPLEGRGPYEQYF,TGTGCCAGCTCACCACTAGAGGGCAGGGGGCCCTACGAGCAGTACTTC
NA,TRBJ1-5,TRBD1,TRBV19,CASSSQGSNQPQHF,TGTGCCAGTAGTTCACAGGGGTCCAATCAGCCCCAGCATTTT
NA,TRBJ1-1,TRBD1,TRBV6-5,CASIPPGGAFPEAFF,TGTGCCAGCATCCCTCCAGGGGGCGCTTTCCCTGAAGCTTTCTTT
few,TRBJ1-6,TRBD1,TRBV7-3,CASSLLDRGNSPLHF,TGTGCCAGCAGCTTATTGGACAGGGGGAATTCACCCCTCCACTTT
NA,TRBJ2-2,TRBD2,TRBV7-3,CASSDRTSGGAYAGELFF,TGTGCCAGCAGCGACCGGACTAGCGGGGGGGCCTACGCCGGGGAGCTGTTTTTT
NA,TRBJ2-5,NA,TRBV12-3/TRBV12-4,CASSPSSETQYF,TGTGCCAGCAGTCCCTCGTCGGAGACCCAGTACTTC
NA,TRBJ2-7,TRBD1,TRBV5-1,CASSGTDDSYEQYF,TGCGCCAGCAGTGGGACAGATGACTCCTACGAGCAGTACTTC
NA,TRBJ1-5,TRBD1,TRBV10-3,CAISSRTGGGQPQHF,TGTGCCATCAGTTCCAGGACAGGGGGCGGTCAGCCCCAGCATTTT
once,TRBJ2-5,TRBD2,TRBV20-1,CSASEWFGPSGGLAGTQYF,TGCAGTGCTAGTGAGTGGTTCGGACCTAGCGGGGGGCTCGCAGGGACCCAGTACTTC
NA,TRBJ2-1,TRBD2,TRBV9,CASSAQTAGFLGEQFF,TGTGCCAGCAGCGCCCAGACAGCGGGGTTCCTCGGGGAGCAGTTCTTC
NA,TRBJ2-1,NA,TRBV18,CASSPATTYNEQFF,TGTGCCAGCTCACCGGCGACTACCTACAATGAGCAGTTCTTC
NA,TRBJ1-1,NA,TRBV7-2,CASSLRPGGTEAFF,TGTGCCAGCAGCTTACGCCCAGGAGGCACTGAAGCTTTCTTT
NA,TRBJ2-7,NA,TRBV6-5,CASSYSALALNYEQYF,TGTGCCAGCAGTTACTCGGCCCTAGCGCTTAACTACGAGCAGTACTTC
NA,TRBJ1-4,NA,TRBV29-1,CSARPRTNEKLFF,TGCAGCGCTCGACCTAGGACTAATGAAAAACTGTTTTTT
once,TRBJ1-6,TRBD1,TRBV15,CATSRDGQGDSPLHF,TGTGCCACCAGCAGAGACGGACAGGGTGACTCACCCCTCCACTTT
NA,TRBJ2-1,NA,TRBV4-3,CASSQGRGREQFF,TGCGCCAGCAGCCAAGGGAGGGGAAGGGAGCAGTTCTTC
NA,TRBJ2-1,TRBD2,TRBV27,CASSLFIAGGEEFF,TGTGCCAGCAGTTTATTCATAGCGGGGGGCGAGGAGTTCTTC
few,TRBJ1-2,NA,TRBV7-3,CASSPGDGYGYTF,TGTGCCAGCAGCCCAGGTGATGGCTATGGCTACACCTTC
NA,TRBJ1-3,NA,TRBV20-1,CSASSPVSGNTIYF,TGCAGTGCTAGTTCCCCGGTCTCTGGAAACACCATATATTTT
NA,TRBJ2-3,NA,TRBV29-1,CSVESGASTDTQYF,TGCAGCGTTGAGTCTGGAGCTAGCACAGATACGCAGTATTTT
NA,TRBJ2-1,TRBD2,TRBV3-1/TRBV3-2,CASSQRLAGGSSSYNEQFF,TGTGCCAGCAGCCAACGTCTAGCGGGGGGCTCGAGCTCCTACAATGAGCAGTTCTTC
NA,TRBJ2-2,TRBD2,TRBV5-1,CASSFSGGTTGELFF,TGCGCCAGCAGCTTTAGCGGGGGGACGACCGGGGAGCTGTTTTTT
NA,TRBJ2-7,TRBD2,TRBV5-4,CASSSGGAGRSSYEQYF,TGTGCCAGCAGCTCGGGGGGGGCGGGGAGATCCTCCTACGAGCAGTACTTC
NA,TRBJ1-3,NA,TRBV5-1,CASRGAPRNTIYF,TGCGCCAGCCGCGGAGCCCCCAGAAACACCATATATTTT
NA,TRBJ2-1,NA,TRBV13,CASSLERGWSNEQFF,TGTGCCAGCAGCTTAGAAAGGGGGTGGTCCAATGAGCAGTTCTTC
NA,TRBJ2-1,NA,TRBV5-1,CASSAQGIDYNEQFF,TGCGCCAGCAGCGCGCAGGGGATTGACTACAATGAGCAGTTCTTC
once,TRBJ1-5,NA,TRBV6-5,CASRSGTLSNQPQHF,TGTGCCAGCAGATCCGGGACACTAAGCAATCAGCCCCAGCATTTT
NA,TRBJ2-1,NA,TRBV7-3,CASSQGGVSYNEQFF,TGTGCCAGCAGCCAAGGAGGGGTGTCCTACAATGAGCAGTTCTTC
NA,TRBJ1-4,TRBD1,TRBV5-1,CASSSGGSTNEKLFF,TGCGCCAGCAGCTCAGGGGGGTCAACTAATGAAAAACTGTTTTTT
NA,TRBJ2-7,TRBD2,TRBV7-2,CASSFYYSGGTDEQYF,TGTGCCAGCAGCTTCTACTATAGCGGGGGAACCGACGAGCAGTACTTC
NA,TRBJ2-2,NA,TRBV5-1,CASSGGTVQAGELFF,TGCGCCAGCAGCGGAGGGACAGTCCAGGCCGGGGAGCTGTTTTTT
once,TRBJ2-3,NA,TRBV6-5,CASSYGLDYTQYF,TGTGCCAGCAGTTACGGGTTGGACTATACGCAGTATTTT
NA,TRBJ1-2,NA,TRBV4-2,CASSQVGRFNYGYTF,TGTGCCAGCAGCCAAGTAGGCAGGTTTAACTATGGCTACACCTTC
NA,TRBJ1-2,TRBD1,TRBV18,CASSNRDSYGYTF,TGTGCCAGCTCAAACCGGGACAGTTATGGCTACACCTTC
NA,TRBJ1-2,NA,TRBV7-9,CASSRPGHMRGYTF,TGTGCCAGCAGCCGCCCCGGACATATGAGGGGCTACACCTTC
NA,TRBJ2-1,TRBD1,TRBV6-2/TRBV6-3,CASSARTGQFF,TGTGCCAGCAGTGCGCGGACAGGGCAGTTCTTC
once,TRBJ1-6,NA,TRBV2,CASNIKGRGSPLHF,TGTGCCAGCAACATCAAGGGTAGGGGTTCACCCCTCCACTTT
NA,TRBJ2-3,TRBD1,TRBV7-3,CASSQGQGGDTQYF,TGTGCCAGCAGCCAGGGACAGGGAGGGGATACGCAGTATTTT
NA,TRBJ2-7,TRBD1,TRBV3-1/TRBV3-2,CASSPGTETYEQYF,TGTGCCAGCAGCCCCGGGACAGAAACATACGAGCAGTACTTC
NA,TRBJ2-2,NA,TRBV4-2,CASSQDFSSNTGELFF,TGTGCCAGCAGCCAAGACTTCTCTTCGAACACCGGGGAGCTGTTTTTT
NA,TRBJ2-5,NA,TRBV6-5,CASSYSTTQETQYF,TGTGCCAGCAGTTACTCGACTACCCAAGAGACCCAGTACTTC
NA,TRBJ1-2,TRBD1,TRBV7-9,CASSYGQGFYGYTF,TGTGCCAGCAGCTACGGACAGGGCTTCTATGGCTACACCTTC
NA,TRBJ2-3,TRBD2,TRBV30,CAWSRGEDTQYF,TGTGCCTGGAGCCGGGGGGAAGATACGCAGTATTTT
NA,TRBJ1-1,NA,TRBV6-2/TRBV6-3,CASSYSMVGSTEAFF,TGTGCCAGCAGTTATAGTATGGTCGGGTCCACTGAAGCTTTCTTT